These T cell receptor beta chains were read from a single sample in a study of cytomegalovirus exposure and HLA in healthy donors. Only in-frame clones appear in the TCRdb table, and some are missing; sequencing was by immunoSEQ multiplex PCR. The sample includes over 150,000 clones, about 90% of them seen just once. Material for sequencing was PBMCs. Receptor source: a woman aged 18-35 years in good health and CMV-seropositive. Both conserved end residues are part of each CDR3. A D gene is named only where the DNA matches it firmly. Expanded clones are given a class, and other clones once, few, many or no size at all.

J gene,V gene,clone size,CDR3 length,D gene,CDR3 DNA,CDR3 protein
TRBJ2-7,TRBV19,.,14,TRBD2,TGTGCCACTAAGGGACTAGCGGGTCGCAACGAGCAGTACTTC,CATKGLAGRNEQYF
TRBJ2-3,TRBV9,.,16,.,TGTGCCAGCAGCGTAGGGGGAGGAACCCCCACAGATACGCAGTATTTT,CASSVGGGTPTDTQYF
TRBJ2-7,TRBV5-1,once,15,.,TGCGCCAGCAGCTTGGACAGGCAGAGCTCCTACGAGCAGTACTTC,CASSLDRQSSYEQYF
TRBJ1-1,TRBV30,.,13,.,TGTGCCTGGACCCCCTTCTTCGACACTGAAGCTTTCTTT,CAWTPFFDTEAFF
TRBJ2-7,TRBV28,.,15,TRBD2,TGTGCCAGCATCCTAGCGGGAGGCAACTCCTACGAGCAGTACTTC,CASILAGGNSYEQYF
TRBJ2-3,TRBV27,.,16,.,TGTGCCAGCACCCCCCTAGAGGGTGGATTGGCAGATACGCAGTATTTT,CASTPLEGGLADTQYF
TRBJ1-1,TRBV6-5,.,15,.,TGTGCCAGCAGTAACAACGACAGGCTGAACACTGAAGCTTTCTTT,CASSNNDRLNTEAFF
TRBJ2-3,TRBV11-2,.,13,.,TGTGCCAGCAGCTTAGAGAGGACAGATACGCAGTATTTT,CASSLERTDTQYF
TRBJ1-4,TRBV5-6,.,18,.,TGTGCCAGCAGCGGAAACAGGCACGGCGGTAGAGGTTATGAAAAACTGTTTTTT,CASSGNRHGGRGYEKLFF
TRBJ2-1,TRBV2,.,16,TRBD1,TGTGCCAGCAGCCCTTTACAGGGGGCGTTTGGAGATGAGCAGTTCTTC,CASSPLQGAFGDEQFF
TRBJ2-1,TRBV28,.,14,.,TGTGCCAGCAACCAGGGGCTCGGGTACAATGAGCAGTTCTTC,CASNQGLGYNEQFF
TRBJ2-1,TRBV5-5,.,13,.,TGTGCCAGCAGCAGGGAGGGGGACAATGAGCAGTTCTTC,CASSREGDNEQFF
TRBJ1-1,TRBV5-6,.,13,.,TGTGCCAGCAGCTGGACAGAGAACACTGAAGCTTTCTTT,CASSWTENTEAFF
TRBJ2-1,TRBV4-1,.,16,TRBD1,TGCGCCAGCAGCCTCGGGGGACAGGGCTTTCACAATGAGCAGTTCTTC,CASSLGGQGFHNEQFF
TRBJ2-1,TRBV2,.,16,TRBD2,TGTGCCAGCAGCCTCAGACTAGCGGGAGGGTTTAGTGAGCAGTTCTTC,CASSLRLAGGFSEQFF
TRBJ2-3,TRBV5-6,.,16,.,TGTGCCAGCAGCTTGGTAGGCGGGGCCAGCACAGATACGCAGTATTTT,CASSLVGGASTDTQYF
TRBJ1-5,TRBV23-1,.,12,.,TGCGCCAGCAGTCGTCCTCCTCGGCCCCAGCATTTT,CASSRPPRPQHF
TRBJ2-3,TRBV28,.,14,.,TGTGCCAGTTCAAGGAGGGCCGGGACAGATACGCAGTATTTT,CASSRRAGTDTQYF
TRBJ2-3,TRBV5-1,.,16,.,TGCGCCAGCAGCCCTGGAGGGCGGCTGGCGGCCGATACGCAGTATTTT,CASSPGGRLAADTQYF
TRBJ2-2,TRBV28,.,18,TRBD2,TGTGCCAGCAGTTTAGGGTCGTGGGCTAGCGGACCGAGGGGGGAGCTGTTTTTT,CASSLGSWASGPRGELFF
TRBJ2-1,TRBV27,.,14,TRBD2,TGTGCCAGCAGTTTACGACTAGCGGGGTCCGAGCAGTTCTTC,CASSLRLAGSEQFF
TRBJ2-1,TRBV5-1,.,15,TRBD1,TGCGCCAGCAGCCAGATACCGGGACAGTACAATGAGCAGTTCTTC,CASSQIPGQYNEQFF
TRBJ2-2,TRBV9,.,18,.,TGTGCCAGCAGCGTAGCTCGGGGGACCGAGTCGGACACCGGGGAGCTGTTTTTT,CASSVARGTESDTGELFF
TRBJ1-2,TRBV11-2,few,12,.,TGTGCCAGCAGCTCTGAGCACTATGGCTACACCTTC,CASSSEHYGYTF
TRBJ2-7,TRBV14,.,14,.,TGTGCCAGCAGCCAAGGACGACTAGGCCACGAGCAGTACTTC,CASSQGRLGHEQYF
TRBJ2-5,TRBV27,.,15,.,TGTGCCAGCAGTCCATACGGACAGTTCCAAGAGACCCAGTACTTC,CASSPYGQFQETQYF
TRBJ2-7,TRBV18,.,13,.,TGTGCCAGCTCACCCGTTGGAGCCTACGAGCAGTACTTC,CASSPVGAYEQYF
TRBJ2-7,TRBV2,.,14,TRBD2,TGTGCCAGCAGTGCCGGACTAGCGGCCTACGAGCAGTACTTC,CASSAGLAAYEQYF
TRBJ1-2,TRBV5-1,.,14,.,TGCGCCAGCAGCGCTCCCGGGACTTCTGCTGGCTACACCTTC,CASSAPGTSAGYTF
TRBJ2-1,TRBV7-2,.,16,TRBD2,TGTGCCAGCAGCTTAAGCGGGACTAGCGGTTTCTATGAGCAGTTCTTC,CASSLSGTSGFYEQFF
TRBJ1-2,TRBV10-3,few,13,.,TGTGCCATCAGGAACAGGGACGGCTATGGCTACACCTTC,CAIRNRDGYGYTF
TRBJ2-1,TRBV4-2,.,17,TRBD2,TGTGCCAGCAGCCAAGGGTTTACGGGAGGGCCCGAGAATGAGCAGTTCTTC,CASSQGFTGGPENEQFF
TRBJ1-4,TRBV5-1,.,15,.,TGCGCCAGCAGCTTAATGGGGGCCTCTAATGAAAAACTGTTTTTT,CASSLMGASNEKLFF
TRBJ2-5,TRBV4-2,.,20,TRBD2,TGTGCCAGCAGCCAAGAGAGCCTTAGCGGGAGGGCCAAGTACCAAGAGACCCAGTACTTC,CASSQESLSGRAKYQETQYF
TRBJ1-1,TRBV4-3,.,13,.,TGCGCCAGCAGCCAATCGAGGGGGACTGAAGCTTTCTTT,CASSQSRGTEAFF
TRBJ1-1,TRBV7-2,.,12,TRBD1,TGTGCCAGCAGCTCGCCGGGACAGAGGACTTTCTTT,CASSSPGQRTFF
TRBJ2-7,TRBV7-2,.,14,TRBD2,TGTGCCAGCAGTAGACTAGCGGGGGACTACGAGCAGTACTTC,CASSRLAGDYEQYF
TRBJ1-2,TRBV5-6,.,13,.,TGTGCCAGCAGCGACCCAAACGGGTATGGCTACACCTTC,CASSDPNGYGYTF
TRBJ1-4,TRBV28,.,14,TRBD1,TGTGCCAGCAGCCCCCAACAGGGGGGCGAAAAACTGTTTTTT,CASSPQQGGEKLFF
TRBJ2-7,TRBV11-2,.,14,TRBD2,TGTGCCAGCAGTCCGACTAGCGGAACCTACGAGCAGTACTTC,CASSPTSGTYEQYF
TRBJ1-4,TRBV7-2,.,14,.,TGTGCCAGCAGCTTAGAACTAGGGAATGAAAAACTGTTTTTT,CASSLELGNEKLFF
TRBJ1-5,TRBV23-1,.,16,TRBD1,TGCGCCAGCAGTCAACCTATGGACAGGGACCATCAGCCCCAGCATTTT,CASSQPMDRDHQPQHF
TRBJ2-1,TRBV10-3,.,15,TRBD2,TGTGCCACCACCCCCACTAGCGGGGGCACCAATGAGCAGTTCTTC,CATTPTSGGTNEQFF
TRBJ2-7,TRBV28,.,14,TRBD2,TGTGCCAGCAGTTTTACGGGGGGCTCCTACGAGCAGTACTTC,CASSFTGGSYEQYF
TRBJ1-2,TRBV7-9,.,14,.,TGTGCCAGCAGCTCGCACCCACAGCTCTATGGCTACACCTTC,CASSSHPQLYGYTF
TRBJ2-7,TRBV4-2,.,14,.,TGTGCCAGCAGCCGGAACCGGGGGAACTACGAGCAGTACTTC,CASSRNRGNYEQYF
TRBJ1-1,TRBV27,.,14,TRBD1,TGTGCCAGCAGACATGTCACAGGGGGCACTGAAGCTTTCTTT,CASRHVTGGTEAFF
TRBJ2-2,TRBV29-1,.,10,.,TGCAGCGTCTACACCGGGGAGCTGTTTTTT,CSVYTGELFF
TRBJ2-7,TRBV4-1,many,16,TRBD1,TGCGCCAGCAGCCAAGGAGGGGGAAGGGGGCGCGGGGAGCAGTACTTC,CASSQGGGRGRGEQYF
TRBJ1-2,TRBV18,.,13,.,TGTGCCAGCTCTACCGGGCGGGTAGGAGGCTACACCTTC,CASSTGRVGGYTF